The T cell receptor beta chain described here comes from a study of Ad26.COV2.S vaccination and SARS-CoV-2 variants. About the study: Ad26.COV2.S shots went into the muscle once or twice, 56 days apart. General study points: Vaccine and placebo groups showed comparable non-spike TCR breadth. Researchers cautioned that TCR breadth and depth analyses may have underestimated total T cell responses.

Treatment described: roughly 20 received Ad26.COV2.S at low or high dose, single or two shots; several received placebo; per-sample allocation not given. Collection of samples fell on day 63 after the first vaccine or placebo injection. At a Boston site, the person donating was an adult of 18-55 years. TCRdb keeps only in-frame clones here, not all; method: immunoSEQ multiplex PCR. There are about 350,000 clones in the sample; 88% occur only once, and 6.4% lies in the top ten. This clone was seen a few times. The antigen is not known. Trimming removed 4 bases at V and 4 bases at J, with 16 bases between. Germline V gene data show CDR1 as SGHAT and CDR2 as FQNNGV. The CDR3 loop spans 15 amino acids.

The rearrangement links TRBV11-2 to TRBJ1-2, with D possibly matching TRBD1 (6 bases). This specimen was peripheral blood, taken in a trial of Ad26.COV2.S vaccine versus placebo. This sequence originates from a person aged 18-60 years who received the Ad26.COV2.S COVID-19 vaccine or a placebo. The CDR3 DNA follows: TGTGCCAGCAGCTCCACAGGGACGGTCACCTATGGCTACACCTTC. Amino acids: CASSSTGTVTYGYTF.